Each of the 2 T cell receptor beta chains below was sequenced from the same sample in a study of regulatory T cells in long-lasting Graves disease. The time point was: newly diagnosed GD, antithyroid drugs for less than 3 months. Generation of the TCR library employed RNA extracted from PBMCs. Assembly of TCR beta libraries relied on iRepertoire HTBI primers together with Arm-PCR of CDR3 regions. TCRdb re-called the multiplex PCR reads through MiXCR, storing one row per CDR3 protein. This sample yields some 410,000 distinct CDR3 sequences, of which over 15% are seen a single time; about 10% belongs to the top ten. The same sample was also studied in work on T cells in Graves' hyperthyroidism and ophthalmopathy.

The starting material was peripheral blood mononuclear cells (PBMCs), obtained at new diagnosis, from a patient treated with antithyroid drugs. Every receptor here comes from a woman in her twenties or thirties with Graves disease.

Ten or more counts support this clonotype. The genes are TRBV18 and TRBJ2-1, with 11 positions matching TRBD2. From germline, CDR1 is KGHSH and CDR2 LQKENI. The CDR3 has 16 residues. The ends lost 3 bases at V and 9 bases at J; junction bases unmatched: 10. Here the CDR3 reads CASSPSIAGGLGEQFF. The CDR3 DNA reads TGTGCCAGCTCACCGTCTATAGCGGGAGGGTTGGGTGAGCAGTTCTTC.

The chain is built from TRBV19 and TRBJ1-1, with 7 nucleotides matching TRBD1. Germline values: CDR1 LNHDA, CDR2 SQIVND (reference sequence). Trimming removed 3 bases from V and 7 bases from J; junction bases left unmatched: 8. CDR3 length: 14 amino acids. Here the CDR3 DNA reads TGTGCCAGTAGTATTACCCACAGGGGAGGTGAAGCTTTCTTT. It is translated as CASSITHRGGEAFF.